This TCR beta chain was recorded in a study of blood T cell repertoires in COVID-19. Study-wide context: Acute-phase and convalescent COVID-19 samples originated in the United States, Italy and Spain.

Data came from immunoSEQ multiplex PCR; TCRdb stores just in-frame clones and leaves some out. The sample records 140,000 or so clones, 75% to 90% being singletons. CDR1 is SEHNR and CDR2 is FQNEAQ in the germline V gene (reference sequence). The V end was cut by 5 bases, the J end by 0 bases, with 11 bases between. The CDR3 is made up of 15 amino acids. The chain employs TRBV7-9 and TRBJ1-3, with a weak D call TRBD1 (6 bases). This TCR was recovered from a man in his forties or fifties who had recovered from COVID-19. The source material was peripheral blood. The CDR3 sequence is CASSLGQNSGNTIYF. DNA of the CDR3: TGTGCCAGCAGCCTCGGACAGAACTCTGGAAACACCATATATTTT.